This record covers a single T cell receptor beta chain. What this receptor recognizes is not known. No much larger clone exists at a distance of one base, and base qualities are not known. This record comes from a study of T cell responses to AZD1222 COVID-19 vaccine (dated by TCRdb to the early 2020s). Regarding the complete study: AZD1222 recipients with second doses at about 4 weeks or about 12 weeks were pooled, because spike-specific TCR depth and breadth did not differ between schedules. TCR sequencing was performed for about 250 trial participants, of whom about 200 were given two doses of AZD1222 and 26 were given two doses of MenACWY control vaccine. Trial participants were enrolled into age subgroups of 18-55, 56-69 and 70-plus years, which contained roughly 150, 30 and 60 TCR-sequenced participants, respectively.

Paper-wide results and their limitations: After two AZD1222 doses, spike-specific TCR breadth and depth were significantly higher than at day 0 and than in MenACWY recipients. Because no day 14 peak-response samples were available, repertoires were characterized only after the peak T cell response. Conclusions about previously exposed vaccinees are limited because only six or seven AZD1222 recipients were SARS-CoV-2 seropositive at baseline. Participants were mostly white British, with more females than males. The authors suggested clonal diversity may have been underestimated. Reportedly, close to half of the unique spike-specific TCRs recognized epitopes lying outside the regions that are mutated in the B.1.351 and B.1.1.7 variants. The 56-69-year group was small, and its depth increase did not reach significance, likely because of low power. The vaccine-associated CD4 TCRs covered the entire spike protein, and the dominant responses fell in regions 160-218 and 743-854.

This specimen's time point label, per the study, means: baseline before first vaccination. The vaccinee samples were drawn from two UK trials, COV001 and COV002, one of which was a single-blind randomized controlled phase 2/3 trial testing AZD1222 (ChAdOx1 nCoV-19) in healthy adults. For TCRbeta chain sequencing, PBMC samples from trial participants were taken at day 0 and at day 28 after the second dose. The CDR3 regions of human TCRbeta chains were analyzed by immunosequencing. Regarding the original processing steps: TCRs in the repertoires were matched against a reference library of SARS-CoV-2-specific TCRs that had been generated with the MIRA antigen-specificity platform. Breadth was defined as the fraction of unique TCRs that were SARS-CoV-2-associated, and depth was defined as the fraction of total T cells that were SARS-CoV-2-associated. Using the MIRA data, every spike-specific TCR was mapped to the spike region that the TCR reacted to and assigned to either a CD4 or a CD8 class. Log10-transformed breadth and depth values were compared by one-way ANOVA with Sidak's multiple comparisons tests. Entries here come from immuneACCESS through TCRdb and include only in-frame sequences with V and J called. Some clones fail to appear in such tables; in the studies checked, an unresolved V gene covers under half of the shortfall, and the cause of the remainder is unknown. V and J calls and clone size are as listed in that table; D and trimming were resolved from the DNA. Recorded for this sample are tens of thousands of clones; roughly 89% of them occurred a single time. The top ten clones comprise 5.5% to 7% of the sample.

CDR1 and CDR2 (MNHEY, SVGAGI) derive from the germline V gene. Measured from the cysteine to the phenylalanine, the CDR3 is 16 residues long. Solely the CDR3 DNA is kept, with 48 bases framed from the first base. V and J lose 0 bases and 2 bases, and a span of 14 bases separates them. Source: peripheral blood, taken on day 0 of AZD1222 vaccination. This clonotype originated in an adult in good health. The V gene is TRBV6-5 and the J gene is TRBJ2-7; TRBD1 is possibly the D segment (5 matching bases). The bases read TGTGCCAGCAGTTACTCGAGGTCAGGGAAGACCTACGAGCAGTACTTC. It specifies CASSYSRSGKTYEQYF.